The 16 T cell receptor beta chains given below trace back to one sample, sequenced in a study of T cells after yellow fever vaccination. TCRdb used MiXCR to reprocess the 5' RACE reads, holding one entry per CDR3 protein. The sample records approximately 330,000 distinct CDR3 sequences, about 12% being singletons. Sequencing used CD4+ T cells sorted from PBMCs, obtained 15 days after the yellow fever booster vaccination. These receptors came from a man between 18 and 29 years old who received the YFV17D yellow fever vaccine.

The rearrangement joins TRBV29-1 to TRBJ2-3; the D is unclear. The CDR3 runs 10 residues. CDR1 is SQVTM and CDR2 is ANQGSEA in the germline V gene. The V and J ends lost 4 bases and 5 bases respectively, with 4 bases between them. The CDR3: CSVGKDTQYF. Written as DNA, the CDR3 is TGCAGCGTTGGAAAAGATACGCAGTATTTT.

J is TRBJ2-3 and V is TRBV4-1; 16 bases are shared with TRBD2. The CDR3 is 19 amino acids. Germline V gene sequence: CDR1 MGHRA, CDR2 YSYEKL. V trimming: 0 bases; J trimming: 0 bases; junction bases outside the gene matches: 3. The CDR3 spells CASSQDLGLAGGSTDTQYF. CDR3 in DNA: TGCGCCAGCAGCCAAGATCTGGGACTAGCGGGGGGGAGCACAGATACGCAGTATTTT.

The chain links TRBV5-4 to TRBJ2-1; TRBD1 matches 8 bases. After removal of 3 bases from V and 6 bases from J, the junction contained 5 bases not matched to a gene. The CDR3 length is 14 residues. Germline-derived CDR1 and CDR2 are SGHNT and YYREEE (reference sequence). CDR3 nucleotide sequence: TGTGCCAGCAGCTCCCGGACAGGGCTCAATGAGCAGTTCTTC. Translated, it gives CASSSRTGLNEQFF.

The V gene is TRBV6-2 or TRBV6-3, the J gene TRBJ2-7; 7 bases are shared with TRBD1. The CDR3 extends over 12 amino acids. Germline-derived CDR1 and CDR2 are MNHEY and SVGEGT. V was clipped by 2 bases and J by 6 bases; unmatched bases: 1. The CDR3, as DNA: TGTGCCAGCAGTTACAGGGGGCGCGAGCAGTACGTC. This gives the protein CASSYRGREQYV.

The genes are TRBV5-1 and TRBJ2-1; no clear D. The V end lost 4 bases, the J end lost 0 bases, and 11 bases lay between the germline ends. The CDR3 contains 15 residues. Germline CDR1 is SGHRS and CDR2 is YFSETQ. The CDR3 spells CASSAPLGSYNEQFF. The CDR3 nucleotides are TGCGCCAGCAGCGCCCCCCTCGGCTCCTACAATGAGCAGTTCTTC.

This clonotype turned up a few times. The gene calls are TRBV12-3 or TRBV12-4 and TRBJ2-6, with TRBD1 as a possible D gene (5 bases). The CDR3 length is 15 residues. Trimming took 6 bases from V and 2 from J, leaving 11 bases between them. DNA for the CDR3: TGTGCCAGCAGCCTAAGGGGTACTGGGGCCAACGTCCTGACTTTC. Translating gives CASSLRGTGANVLTF.

The rearrangement joins TRBV5-1 to TRBJ1-1, with D perhaps matching TRBD1 (5 bases). Deletions cut 4 bases from V and 3 bases from J, with 7 bases between. CDR1 SGHRS and CDR2 YFSETQ come from the germline V gene. This CDR3 is 12 amino acids long. The CDR3 protein is CASSVGDTEAFF. The CDR3 region has the DNA TGCGCCAGCAGCGTGGGGGACACTGAAGCTTTCTTT.

This clonotype was counted many times. The chain uses TRBV12-3 or TRBV12-4 and TRBJ2-5; D ambiguous. The CDR3 is 14 residues long. The germline V and J ends were trimmed by 5 bases and 5 bases, with 15 bases remaining between them. The chain's CDR3 is CASSPRFVGETQYF. The CDR3 DNA follows: TGTGCCAGCAGTCCCCGTTTTGTGGGGGAGACCCAGTACTTC.

Many counts were recorded for this clonotype. In DNA form, the CDR3 reads TGTGCCAGCACCCGACGGCCGGGACAGGGCTCTCGGGAGCAGTTCTTC. It translates to CASTRRPGQGSREQFF. V gene TRBV6-1 combines with J gene TRBJ2-1; TRBD1 aligns across 9 bases. Germline loops: CDR1 MNHNS, CDR2 SASEGT. V was pared by 7 bases and J by 10 bases, with 17 bases of the junction left unmatched. CDR3 size: 16 residues.

This clonotype has a handful of counts. The J gene is TRBJ1-3, the V gene TRBV10-3, with unresolved D. Germline assignment: CDR1 ENHRY and CDR2 SYGVKD. The CDR3 covers 16 residues. V was trimmed by 2 bases and J by 0 bases, leaving 11 bases between them. CDR3: CAISEPPDFSGNTIYF. The CDR3 bases are TGTGCCATCAGTGAGCCCCCGGACTTCTCTGGAAACACCATATATTTT.

This clonotype was recorded a few times. The V call is TRBV5-1, the J call TRBJ1-1; 9 bases fit TRBD1. The CDR3 spans 16 residues. Per the germline V gene, CDR1 is SGHRS and CDR2 is YFSETQ. J lost 0 bases, V lost 5 bases, and 8 bases had no gene match. CDR3 amino acids: CASRKGQGDMNTEAFF. Written as DNA, the CDR3 is TGCGCCAGCAGGAAGGGACAGGGAGATATGAACACTGAAGCTTTCTTT.

This clonotype turned up a few times. The chain carries TRBV7-2 and TRBJ2-2, with 10 bases that match TRBD1. CDR1 and CDR2 (germline): SGHTA, FQGNSA. The CDR3 is made up of 14 amino acids. The trim removed 7 bases at V and 3 bases at J, leaving 2 bases unmatched. CDR3 nucleotide sequence: TGTGCCAGCATAGACAGGGGGCACACCGGGGAGCTGTTTTTT. Translated: CASIDRGHTGELFF.

This clonotype was recorded many times. This chain uses TRBV28 with TRBJ1-1, with 9 nucleotides matching TRBD1. Unmatched junction bases numbered 9, after V lost 6 bases and J lost 4 bases. This CDR3 spans 15 amino acids. Looked up from germline, CDR1 is MDHEN and CDR2 is SYDVKM. The CDR3 sequence is CASSQPDRGRTEAFF. The CDR3 coding sequence is TGTGCCAGCAGCCAGCCGGACAGGGGACGCACTGAAGCTTTCTTT. The full variable domain, with the rest looked up from reference TRBV28 and TRBJ1-1, is DVKVTQSSRYLVKRTGEKVFLECVQDMDHENMFWYRQDPGLGLRLIYFSYDVKMKEKGDIPEGYSVSREKKERFSLILESASTNQTSMYLCASSQPDRGRTEAFFGQGTRLTVV.

This clonotype was observed a handful of times. The V gene is TRBV20-1, the J gene TRBJ2-3; 13 nucleotides agree with TRBD2. Germline CDR1 and CDR2: DFQATT and SNEGSKA (reference sequence). The ends lost 6 bases at V and 0 bases at J; junction bases unmatched: 18. There are 20 residues in the CDR3. This CDR3 is CSALPPWRTSGGDSTDTQYF. DNA for the CDR3: TGCAGTGCCCTCCCGCCGTGGCGGACTAGCGGGGGAGATAGCACAGATACGCAGTATTTT.

The chain couples TRBV4-2 to TRBJ2-7; D is perhaps TRBD2 (5 bases). Trimming removed 0 bases at V and 1 base at J, with 7 bases between. Germline V gene sequence: CDR1 LGHNA, CDR2 YNFKEQ. The CDR3 is 14 amino acids. CDR3 bases: TGTGCCAGCAGCCAAGATAGGGAGTCCTACGAGCAGTACGTC. Translating it yields CASSQDRESYEQYV.

This clonotype turned up a few times. The rearrangement links TRBV7-2 to TRBJ2-7, with a tentative D call TRBD2 (5 bases). This CDR3 comprises 14 residues. Trimming cost V 1 base and J 3 bases, with 10 bases left between them. CDR1 is SGHTA and CDR2 is FQGNSA in the germline V gene. DNA of the CDR3: TGTGCCAGCAGCTTAGTAGACTATAACTACGAGCAGTACTTC. Residues: CASSLVDYNYEQYF.